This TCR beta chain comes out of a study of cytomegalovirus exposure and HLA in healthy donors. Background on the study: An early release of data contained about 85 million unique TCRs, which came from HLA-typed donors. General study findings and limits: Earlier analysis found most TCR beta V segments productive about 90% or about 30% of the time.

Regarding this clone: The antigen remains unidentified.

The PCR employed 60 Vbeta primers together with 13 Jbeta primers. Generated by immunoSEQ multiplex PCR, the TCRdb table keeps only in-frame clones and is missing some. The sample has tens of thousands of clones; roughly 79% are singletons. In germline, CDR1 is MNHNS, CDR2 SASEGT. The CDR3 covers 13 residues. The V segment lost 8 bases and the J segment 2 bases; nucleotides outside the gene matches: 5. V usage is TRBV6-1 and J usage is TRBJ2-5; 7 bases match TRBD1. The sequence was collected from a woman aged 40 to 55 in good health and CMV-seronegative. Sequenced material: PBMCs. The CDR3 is CASHGQAQETQYF. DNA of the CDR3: TGTGCCAGCCACGGACAGGCGCAAGAGACCCAGTACTTC.